Shown below are 21 T cell receptor beta chains from a single sample sequenced in a study of blood T cell repertoires in COVID-19. TCRdb keeps only in-frame clones here, not all; method: immunoSEQ multiplex PCR. The table records approximately 170,000 clones, around 85% of them present only once. The sequenced sample consisted of peripheral blood. These receptors originate from a woman aged 80 or older with COVID-19, enrolled during active disease.

The J gene is TRBJ2-2, the V gene TRBV5-1; the match to TRBD1 covers 7 bases. V was clipped by 4 bases and J by 3 bases; unmatched bases: 6. Germline assignment: CDR1 SGHRS and CDR2 YFSETQ. The CDR3 runs 15 residues. The DNA for the CDR3 is TGCGCCAGCAGCCGGCGACAGGGAGACACCGGGGAGCTGTTTTTT. Translation gives CASSRRQGDTGELFF.

The chain employs TRBV20-1 and TRBJ1-4; no clear D gene. In germline, CDR1 is DFQATT, CDR2 SNEGSKA (reference sequence). The length of the CDR3 is 11 residues. The V gene lost 6 bases and the J gene lost 7 bases, with 9 bases spanning the gap. CDR3 amino acids: CSAFLGEKLFF. The CDR3, as DNA: TGCAGTGCCTTCCTCGGTGAAAAACTGTTTTTT.

The chain joins TRBV3-1 (or the pseudogene TRBV3-2) to TRBJ1-3, with 11 bases fitting TRBD1. CDR1 is LGHDT, CDR2 YNNKEL, per germline (reference sequence). The length of the CDR3 is 18 residues. The J segment lost 4 bases and the V segment lost 0 bases, leaving 8 bases of the junction unmatched. The CDR3 DNA reads as TGTGCCAGCAGCCAAGAGGGGACAGGGGGTAAAGAAGGAAACACCATATATTTT. Its translation is CASSQEGTGGKEGNTIYF.

The V call is TRBV28, the J call TRBJ1-1, with a tentative D call TRBD1 (5 bases). The germline gives CDR1 MDHEN, CDR2 SYDVKM. The CDR3 has 15 amino acids. The V end lost 5 bases, the J end lost 3 bases, and 16 bases lay between the germline ends. The DNA of the CDR3 is TGTGCCAGCAGTCTCCCAGGGTCCTCGGACACTGAAGCTTTCTTT. Translating it yields CASSLPGSSDTEAFF. Full variable domain (remainder filled in from reference TRBV28 and TRBJ1-1): DVKVTQSSRYLVKRTGEKVFLECVQDMDHENMFWYRQDPGLGLRLIYFSYDVKMKEKGDIPEGYSVSREKKERFSLILESASTNQTSMYLCASSLPGSSDTEAFFGQGTRLTVV.

This chain joins TRBV19 and TRBJ1-2; TRBD1 is a possible D gene (6 bases). The ends were cut back, 5 bases at V and 8 bases at J, with 18 bases in the middle. This CDR3 is 14 amino acids long. From germline, CDR1 is LNHDA and CDR2 SQIVND (reference sequence). CDR3 region: CASSLGPLGAGYTF. DNA of the CDR3: TGTGCCAGTAGTTTAGGACCCTTGGGGGCCGGCTACACCTTC.

The chain uses TRBV6-5 and TRBJ1-2, with D possibly matching TRBD1 (5 bases). The CDR3 runs 13 residues. V lost 6 bases and J lost 2, with 10 bases in between. CDR1 and CDR2 from the germline V gene are MNHEY and SVGAGI. CDR3 region: CASSGGGNYGYTF. The CDR3 nucleotides read TGTGCCAGCAGCGGCGGGGGGAACTATGGCTACACCTTC.

The chain recombines TRBV2 with TRBJ2-1, with 11 positions matching TRBD2. The CDR3 is 22 residues long. The ends lost 5 bases at V and 0 bases at J; junction bases unmatched: 21. Germline V gene lookup returns CDR1 SNHLY and CDR2 FYNNEI. CDR3 in DNA: TGTGCCAGCAGTTCTCCGGCGTCCGGTAGGACTAGCGGGCTTAGCTCCTACAATGAGCAGTTCTTC. This codes for CASSSPASGRTSGLSSYNEQFF.

The chain recombines TRBV13 with TRBJ1-6, with TRBD1 as a possible D gene (5 bases). V lost 3 bases to trimming and J lost 10 bases, with 10 bases between them. Germline CDR1 reads PRHDT; CDR2 reads FYEKMQ (reference sequence). The CDR3 extends over 13 amino acids. CDR3 protein: CASSLTAGSPLHF. The CDR3 DNA sequence: TGTGCCAGCAGCTTGACAGCCGGGTCACCCCTCCACTTT.

This chain links TRBV11-2 with TRBJ2-7, with D perhaps TRBD1 (6 bases). Germline CDR1 is SGHAT and CDR2 is FQNNGV. The CDR3 extends over 15 amino acids. The ends were cut back, 0 bases at V and 3 bases at J, with 12 bases in the middle. The CDR3 DNA sequence: TGTGCCAGCAGCTTAGATTTGGGGGCCCACTACGAGCAGTACTTC. Translation: CASSLDLGAHYEQYF.

The V gene is TRBV5-1, the J gene TRBJ2-1; D is possibly TRBD1 (6 bases). Trimming pared 4 bases from V and 9 bases from J, leaving 14 bases between. Looked up from germline, CDR1 is SGHRS and CDR2 is YFSETQ. The CDR3 has 13 residues. The CDR3 is CASSQGFEGEQFF. CDR3 coding DNA: TGCGCCAGCAGCCAGGGGTTCGAGGGTGAGCAGTTCTTC.

This clone was seen more than once but under ten times. V is TRBV3-1 (or the pseudogene TRBV3-2) and J is TRBJ1-1, with unresolved D. With 1 base removed from V and 10 bases from J, the gap between germline ends came to 13 bases. CDR1 LGHDT and CDR2 YNNKEL come from the germline V gene (reference sequence). The CDR3 consists of 13 residues. The chain's CDR3 is CASSQGSVPGAFF. The CDR3 DNA is TGTGCCAGCAGCCAAGGGAGTGTGCCGGGAGCTTTCTTT.

This clone occurred once. V gene TRBV4-1 combines with J gene TRBJ1-6, with no clear D. The CDR3 sequence is 13 residues long. From germline, CDR1 is MGHRA and CDR2 YSYEKL. Trimming took off 0 bases at V and 8 bases at J, with 5 bases between the two ends. The CDR3 loop is CASSQDLDSPLHF. The CDR3 nucleotides are TGCGCCAGCAGCCAAGATCTAGATTCACCCCTCCACTTT.

The J gene is TRBJ1-2, the V gene TRBV28; weak D call: TRBD1 (5 bases). The CDR3 contains 12 residues. Per the germline V gene, CDR1 is MDHEN and CDR2 is SYDVKM. Trimming left V 6 bases short and J 8 bases short, with 13 bases between. The CDR3 DNA is TGTGCCAGCAGGCCGGGGGGGAGAGGCTACACCTTC. Protein: CASRPGGRGYTF.

The rearrangement links TRBV5-1 to TRBJ1-4; D may be TRBD1 (5 bases). The CDR3 is 14 residues long. V shed 7 bases and J shed 7 bases, with 17 bases lying between them. From germline, CDR1 is SGHRS and CDR2 YFSETQ. The CDR3 coding sequence is TGCGCCAGCGCTAAGGAGGGGAAGGCTGAAAAACTGTTTTTT. It is translated as CASAKEGKAEKLFF.

The chain employs TRBV4-1 and TRBJ1-2, with D possibly TRBD1 on 5 matching bases. Trimming removed 3 bases at V and 7 bases at J, with 18 bases between. Germline V lookup: CDR1 MGHRA, CDR2 YSYEKL. This CDR3 spans 15 amino acids. In DNA, the CDR3 is TGCGCCAGCAGCCAGGCGGGACTCCTGGAGGGTGGCTACACCTTC. This codes for CASSQAGLLEGGYTF.

This clone was seen a few times. The V gene is TRBV7-2, the J gene TRBJ2-3, with D unclear. From germline, CDR1 is SGHTA and CDR2 FQGNSA. This CDR3 has 12 amino acids. V lost 5 bases to trimming and J lost 2 bases, with 5 bases between them. CDR3 nucleotides: TGTGCCAGCAGCCTATACACAGATACGCAGTATTTT. Amino acids: CASSLYTDTQYF.

In DNA form, the CDR3 reads TGCGCCAGCAGCTTGACTAGCGGCCAAGAGACCCAGTACTTC. Encoded protein: CASSLTSGQETQYF. The rearrangement uses TRBV5-1 and TRBJ2-5; the match to TRBD2 covers 8 bases. This CDR3 region has 14 residues. V shed 1 base and J 1 base; nucleotides not matched to a gene: 0. In germline, CDR1 is SGHRS, CDR2 YFSETQ.

The chain links TRBV4-2 to TRBJ2-1, with TRBD2 matching over 11 bases. CDR3 length equals 16 residues. Germline V gene lookup returns CDR1 LGHNA and CDR2 YNFKEQ. Trimming took 2 bases from V and 7 from J; bases not matched to a gene: 7. The CDR3 sequence: CASSQLTSGSGNEQFF. The CDR3 bases are TGTGCCAGCAGCCAACTTACTAGCGGGAGCGGAAATGAGCAGTTCTTC.

The chain couples TRBV5-1 to TRBJ1-2; no reliable D call. The CDR3 loop spans 15 amino acids. Germline assignment: CDR1 SGHRS and CDR2 YFSETQ. Trimming left V 0 bases short and J 6 bases short, with 15 bases between. CDR3 in DNA: TGCGCCAGCAGCTTGGCCGATGTGTACAGAGATGGCTACACCTTC. Its protein is CASSLADVYRDGYTF.

This clone was seen many times. The chain links TRBV9 to TRBJ2-2; TRBD2 matches 16 bases. V was pared by 4 bases and J by 6 bases, with 12 bases of the junction left unmatched. CDR3 length equals 19 residues. Germline CDR1 SGDLS, CDR2 YYNGEE. Here the CDR3 DNA reads TGTGCCAGCAGCCTCACCGGGACTAGCGGGAGGGCGAATCCCGGGGAGCTGTTTTTT. This gives the protein CASSLTGTSGRANPGELFF. Supplemented by reference TRBV9 and TRBJ2-2, the full variable domain reads DSGVTQTPKHLITATGQRVTLRCSPRSGDLSVYWYQQSLDQGLQFLIQYYNGEERAKGNILERFSAQQFPDLHSELNLSSLELGDSALYFCASSLTGTSGRANPGELFFGEGSRLTVL.

The J gene is TRBJ2-7, the V gene TRBV6-5; no firm D call. Germline V gives CDR1 MNHEY, CDR2 SVGAGI. The CDR3 has 14 amino acids. With 6 bases removed from V and 3 bases from J, the gap between germline ends came to 15 bases. The CDR3 region is CASSLSLRSYEQYF. CDR3 bases: TGTGCCAGCAGCCTAAGCCTGAGGAGCTACGAGCAGTACTTC.